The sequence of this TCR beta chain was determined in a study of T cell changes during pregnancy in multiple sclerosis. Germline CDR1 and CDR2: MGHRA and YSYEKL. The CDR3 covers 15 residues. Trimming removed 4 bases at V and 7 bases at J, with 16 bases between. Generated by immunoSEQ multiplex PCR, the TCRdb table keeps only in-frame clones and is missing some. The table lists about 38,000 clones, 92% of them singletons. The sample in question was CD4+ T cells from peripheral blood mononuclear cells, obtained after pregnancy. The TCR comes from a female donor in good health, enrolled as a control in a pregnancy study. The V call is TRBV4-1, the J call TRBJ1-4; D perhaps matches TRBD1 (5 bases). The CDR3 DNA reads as TGCGCCAGCAGCCTAATTCTGGGGCTGGGTGAAAAACTGTTTTTT. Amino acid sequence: CASSLILGLGEKLFF.